This TCR beta chain was documented in a study of cytomegalovirus exposure and HLA in healthy donors. Looking at the study overall: Per a later analysis, the 666 first-cohort and 120 validation repertoires shared one platform.

V lost 6 bases to trimming and J lost 8 bases, with 16 bases between them. Looked up from germline, CDR1 is SGHVS and CDR2 is FNYEAQ. The CDR3 runs to 13 residues. Details on this clone: Its matching antigen is unknown.

General study points: Subsequent analysis of the approximately 130 validation repertoires found a tendency for first-cohort TCR clusters to co-occur.

Here immunoSEQ multiplex PCR was the method, and the copy in TCRdb shows in-frame clones only, minus some. The profile shows some 170,000 clones, around nine tenths of them singletons. The sequenced sample was PBMCs. V usage is TRBV7-6 and J usage is TRBJ1-2; a weak D match, TRBD1 (5 bases). This clonotype was obtained from a man aged 18 to 29 in good health and CMV-seropositive. CDR3 DNA sequence: TGTGCCAGCAGAGATGGGGGGGGTCAGGGCTACACCTTC. This translates into CASRDGGGQGYTF.